This T cell receptor (beta chain) was recovered during a study of T cell changes during pregnancy in multiple sclerosis. CDR1 is LNHDA and CDR2 is SQIVND in the germline V gene (reference sequence). V dropped 4 bases and J dropped 3; count of bases not matched to a gene: 5. The CDR3 runs 15 residues. Sequencing used immunoSEQ multiplex PCR; TCRdb keeps in-frame clones, though not all of them. The sample carries tens of thousands of clones, 85% to 95% recorded once. This sequence was found in a female donor with multiple sclerosis, enrolled in a pregnancy study. The chain employs TRBV19 and TRBJ2-1, with TRBD2 identical over 8 bases. This sample comprised peripheral blood, obtained after pregnancy. The CDR3 region has the DNA TGTGCCAGTAGTACCACTAGCGGAGACTACAATGAGCAGTTCTTC. Protein product: CASSTTSGDYNEQFF.